This note documents a single T cell receptor beta chain sequence. The data derive from a study of blood T cell repertoires in COVID-19. On the study more broadly: COVID-19 samples from acute and convalescent phases originated in the United States, Italy and Spain.

Per the study methods: Nucleated cell counts were estimated from reference gene primer amplification. Profiling relied on immunoSEQ multiplex PCR, and the TCRdb table lists in-frame clones only, not all of them. Clone size and V and J calls were adopted from that table, with D and trimming inferred from the DNA. The sample shows a few hundred thousand clones, approximately 89% of them seen only once. One Seattle source followed patients from active infection through their disease course. CDR3 length: 19 amino acids. Per germline, CDR1 SGHRS and CDR2 YFSETQ. V lost 0 bases to trimming and J lost 0 bases; unmatched junction nucleotides: 11.

Sequencing was done on a sample of peripheral blood. The chain recombines TRBV5-1 with TRBJ1-1; 10 bases agree with TRBD1. This clonotype was sampled from an older woman with COVID-19, enrolled during active disease. CDR3 coding DNA: TGCGCCAGCAGCTTGGGGGACAGGGGTCTCGTACACATGAACACTGAAGCTTTCTTT. Its protein product is CASSLGDRGLVHMNTEAFF.